This record concerns one T cell receptor beta chain sequence. The table lists this clone with a few counts. It lacks a known antigen. No much larger clone exists at a distance of one base, and base qualities are not known. Reading the label with the study, this specimen's time point is: about 28 days (+/-7) after the second vaccine dose. AZD1222 recipients given second doses at about 4 weeks or at about 12 weeks were pooled, since spike-specific TCR depth and breadth were not found to differ between the two schedules. Vaccinee samples were obtained from the UK trials COV001 and COV002, which included a single-blind randomized controlled phase 2/3 trial of AZD1222 (ChAdOx1 nCoV-19) in healthy adults. Trial participant PBMC samples were collected at day 0 and day 28 after the second dose for TCRbeta chain sequencing. This record comes from a study of T cell responses to AZD1222 COVID-19 vaccine (dated by TCRdb to about 2021). About the full investigation: TCR sequencing was performed for 233 trial participants, of whom around 200 were given two doses of AZD1222 and 26 were given two doses of MenACWY control vaccine. Enrollment into the trials was organized by age into subgroups of 18-55, 56-69 and 70-plus years, and those subgroups contained roughly 140, 27 and 60 TCR-sequenced participants, respectively. Summary of the overall study and its limitations: No day 14 peak-response samples were available, so repertoires were characterized only after the peak T cell response. Only five to seven AZD1222 recipients were SARS-CoV-2 seropositive at baseline, limiting conclusions about previously exposed vaccinees. Reportedly, almost half of the unique spike-specific TCRs recognized epitopes lying outside the regions that are mutated in the B.1.351 and B.1.1.7 variants. CD4 TCRs associated with the vaccine covered the entire spike protein, and the dominant responses were in regions 160-218 and 743-854. Spike-specific TCR breadth and depth rose significantly after two AZD1222 doses compared with day 0 and with MenACWY recipients. Participants were mostly white British and included more females than males, and it was suggested by the authors that clonal diversity may have been underestimated. In the small 56-69-year group, the increase in depth fell short of significance, most likely because of low power.

The CDR3 regions of human TCRbeta chains were subjected to immunosequencing. Per the authors' processing: TCRs in the repertoires were matched against a reference library of SARS-CoV-2-specific TCRs that had been generated with the MIRA antigen-specificity platform. Breadth was defined as the fraction of unique TCRs that were SARS-CoV-2-associated, and depth was defined as the fraction of total T cells that were SARS-CoV-2-associated. Each spike-specific TCR was assigned to its reactive spike region and to a CD4 or CD8 class using the MIRA data. Log10-transformed breadth and depth values were compared by one-way ANOVA with Sidak's multiple comparisons tests. TCRdb's version of the immuneACCESS table is confined to in-frame rearrangements and falls short of the full clone set. An unresolved V gene accounts for under half of the shortfall where checked; the remainder is of unknown origin. For V, J and clone size, that table is used; D and trimming come from the DNA. This sample comprises 150,000 to 200,000 clones, 90% of them detected only once. The top ten hold 5% to 6.5% of the sample.

This specimen was peripheral blood, taken 28 days after the second AZD1222 dose. The receptor comes from an adult who received the AZD1222 COVID-19 vaccine.

The CDR3 protein: CASSRRDPGSYEQYF. The bases are TGTGCCAGCAGCCGCCGGGACCCGGGTTCCTACGAGCAGTACTTC. This chain joins TRBV27 to TRBJ2-7; the D element could tentatively be TRBD1 or TRBD2, as 5 bases agree for each. Measured from the cysteine to the phenylalanine, the CDR3 is 15 residues long. This entry keeps only the CDR3 DNA: 45 bases, framed from base 1. CDR1 MNHEY and CDR2 SMNVEV were looked up in the germline V gene (reference sequence). Between the V and J ends, shortened by 6 bases and 1 base respectively, the junction contains 16 bases.